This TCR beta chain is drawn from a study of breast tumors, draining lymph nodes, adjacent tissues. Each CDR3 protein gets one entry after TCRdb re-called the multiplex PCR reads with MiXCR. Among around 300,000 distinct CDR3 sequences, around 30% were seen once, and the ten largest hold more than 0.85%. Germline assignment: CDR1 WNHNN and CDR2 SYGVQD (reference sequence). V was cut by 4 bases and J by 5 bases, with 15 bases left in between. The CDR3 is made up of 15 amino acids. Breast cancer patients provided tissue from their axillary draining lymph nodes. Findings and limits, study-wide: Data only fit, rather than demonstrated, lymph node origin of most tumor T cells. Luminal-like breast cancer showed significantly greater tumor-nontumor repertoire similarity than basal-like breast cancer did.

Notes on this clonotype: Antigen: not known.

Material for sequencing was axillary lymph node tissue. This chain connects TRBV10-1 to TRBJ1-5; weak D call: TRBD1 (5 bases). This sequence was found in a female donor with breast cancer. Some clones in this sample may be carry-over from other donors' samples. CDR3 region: CASSAAGGRDQPQHF. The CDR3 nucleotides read TGCGCCAGCAGTGCTGCCGGGGGAAGGGATCAGCCCCAGCATTTT.